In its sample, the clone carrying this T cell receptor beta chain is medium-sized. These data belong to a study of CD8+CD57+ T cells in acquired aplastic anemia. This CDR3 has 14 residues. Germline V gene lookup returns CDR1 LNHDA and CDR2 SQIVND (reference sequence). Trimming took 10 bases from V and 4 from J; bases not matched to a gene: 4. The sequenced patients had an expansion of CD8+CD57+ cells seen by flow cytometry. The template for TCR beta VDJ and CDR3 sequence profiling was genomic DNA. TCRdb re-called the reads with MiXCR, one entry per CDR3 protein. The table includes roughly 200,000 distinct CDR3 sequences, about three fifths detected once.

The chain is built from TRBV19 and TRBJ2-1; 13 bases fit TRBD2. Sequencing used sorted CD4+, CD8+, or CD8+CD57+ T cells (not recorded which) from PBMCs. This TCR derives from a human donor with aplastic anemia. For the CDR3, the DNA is TGTGCCACCAGACTAGCGGGGGGTTACAATGAGCAGTTCTTC. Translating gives CATRLAGGYNEQFF.